The 17 T cell receptor beta chains below come from one sample, sequenced in a study of blood T cell repertoires in COVID-19. Assay: immunoSEQ multiplex PCR; the TCRdb copy retains only in-frame clones and omits some. Found here are 53,000 or so clones, less than 85% of them singletons; the top ten hold about a sixth. Sequencing was performed on peripheral blood. The receptor source for this set is an older man with active COVID-19.

This chain uses TRBV9 with TRBJ2-3; D unclear. This CDR3 is 15 amino acids long. V lost 0 bases and J 4 bases, leaving 12 bases between the germline ends. Germline V gene sequence: CDR1 SGDLS, CDR2 YYNGEE. The CDR3: CASSVGSFESDTQYF. DNA of the CDR3: TGTGCCAGCAGCGTAGGTAGTTTTGAGTCAGATACGCAGTATTTT.

J is TRBJ2-1 and V is TRBV3-1 (or the pseudogene TRBV3-2); TRBD2 might be the D (6 bases). This CDR3 spans 16 amino acids. V dropped 5 bases and J dropped 0 bases, with 14 bases sitting between them. Germline CDR1 LGHDT, CDR2 YNNKEL (reference sequence). The DNA for the CDR3 is TGTGCCAGCAGCGGGTGGGGGGATCGCTCCTACAATGAGCAGTTCTTC. Amino acids: CASSGWGDRSYNEQFF.

The rearrangement joins TRBV7-9 to TRBJ2-3; D possibly corresponds to TRBD2 (6 bases). Per the germline V gene, CDR1 is SEHNR and CDR2 is FQNEAQ (reference sequence). The CDR3 extends over 16 amino acids. Trimming took off 5 bases at V and 4 bases at J, with 19 bases between the two ends. For the CDR3, the DNA is TGTGCCAGCAGCCCCGGTCGGAGTAGCGGATCAGATACGCAGTATTTT. It codes for CASSPGRSSGSDTQYF.

V gene TRBV6-5 combines with J gene TRBJ2-5; 7 nucleotides match TRBD1. Germline CDR1 and CDR2: MNHEY and SVGAGI. V gave up 5 bases and J gave up 5 bases; unmatched junction bases: 5. This CDR3 region has 13 residues. This CDR3 is CASSTTGIETQYF. The DNA of the CDR3 is TGTGCCAGCAGTACGACAGGGATCGAGACCCAGTACTTC.

The chain combines TRBV29-1 with TRBJ1-5; no clear D. The CDR3 loop spans 13 amino acids. With 4 bases removed from V and 0 bases from J, the gap between germline ends came to 7 bases. Germline V CDR1 and CDR2: SQVTM, ANQGSEA. CDR3 nucleotide sequence: TGCAGCGTTGTCGGGGATAGCAATCAGCCCCAGCATTTT. This encodes CSVVGDSNQPQHF.

The rearrangement joins TRBV19 to TRBJ1-1; no clear D. This CDR3 is 11 amino acids long. Trimming stripped 7 bases from V and 1 base from J, with 4 bases between. Per the germline V gene, CDR1 is LNHDA and CDR2 is SQIVND (reference sequence). The CDR3 reads CASKRNTEAFF. The CDR3 nucleotides are TGTGCCAGTAAGAGGAACACTGAAGCTTTCTTT. Full variable domain (rest looked up from reference TRBV19 and TRBJ1-1): DGGITQSPKYLFRKEGQNVTLSCEQNLNHDAMYWYRQDPGQGLRLIYYSQIVNDFQKGDIAEGYSVSREKKESFPLTVTSAQKNPTAFYLCASKRNTEAFFGQGTRLTVV.

V usage is TRBV18 and J usage is TRBJ1-1, with TRBD1 as a possible D gene (5 bases). V was shortened by 0 bases and J by 1 base, with 9 bases between the two germline ends. Germline loops: CDR1 KGHSH, CDR2 LQKENI. This CDR3 is 15 amino acids long. The CDR3 bases are TGTGCCAGCTCACCACCGGGACTGCCGAACACTGAAGCTTTCTTT. Protein sequence: CASSPPGLPNTEAFF.

The chain links TRBV5-1 to TRBJ2-3; D possibly corresponds to TRBD2 (5 bases). Germline V gene sequence: CDR1 SGHRS, CDR2 YFSETQ. CDR3 length: 13 amino acids. V was trimmed by 6 bases and J by 3 bases, leaving 11 bases between them. CDR3 protein: CASTTGGTDTQYF. CDR3 in DNA: TGCGCCAGCACCACCGGAGGTACAGATACGCAGTATTTT.

This clone was recorded once. The rearrangement joins TRBV27 to TRBJ2-3; D is perhaps TRBD1 (7 bases). V was clipped by 3 bases and J by 0 bases, with 19 bases between them. Germline values: CDR1 MNHEY, CDR2 SMNVEV (reference sequence). The CDR3 contains 18 residues. CDR3 residues: CASSLGGQTHSSTDTQYF. The DNA of the CDR3 is TGTGCCAGCAGTTTGGGGGGACAGACTCACTCTAGCACAGATACGCAGTATTTT.

The chain links TRBV15 to TRBJ2-7, with D possibly being TRBD2 (7 bases). The germline V and J ends were trimmed by 3 bases and 1 base, with 16 bases remaining between them. The CDR3 extends over 16 amino acids. From germline, CDR1 is LNHNV and CDR2 YYDKDF (reference sequence). The CDR3 region has the DNA TGTGCCACCAGCAGGGGGGCGGGGGAGAGGTCCTACGAGCAGTACTTC. This gives the protein CATSRGAGERSYEQYF.

This chain connects TRBV7-2 to TRBJ2-1; D possibly corresponds to TRBD2 (6 bases). V was clipped by 5 bases and J by 8 bases, with 13 bases between them. CDR1 and CDR2 (germline): SGHTA, FQGNSA. The CDR3 covers 13 residues. The CDR3 coding sequence is TGTGCCAGCAGCCGCCGCGGGGACCATGAGCAGTTCTTC. It is translated as CASSRRGDHEQFF.

The chain employs TRBV27 and TRBJ2-7, with TRBD1 as a possible D gene (6 bases). The CDR3 has 14 amino acids. V lost 3 bases and J lost 2, with 11 bases in between. Germline lookup yields CDR1 MNHEY and CDR2 SMNVEV (reference sequence). CDR3 DNA sequence: TGTGCCAGCAGTTTGACTGGACAGCCCTACGAGCAGTACTTC. It codes for CASSLTGQPYEQYF.

This chain connects TRBV2 to TRBJ1-2; 7 positions agree with TRBD1. Trimming took 2 bases from V and 4 from J; bases not matched to a gene: 10. CDR3 size: 16 residues. CDR1 and CDR2 (germline): SNHLY, FYNNEI. The CDR3 DNA reads TGTGCCAGCAGTGAAAGTTCTCCGGGACAGATCTATGGCTACACCTTC. Its protein is CASSESSPGQIYGYTF.

The chain has TRBV12-5 and TRBJ2-3; D is ambiguous. The germline V gene has CDR1 LGHNT and CDR2 FRNRAP. The germline V and J ends were trimmed by 5 bases and 7 bases, with 19 bases remaining between them. The CDR3 spans 15 residues. The CDR3, as DNA: TGTGCTAGTGGTCCCCAGTCGAGGAAGATAAATACGCAGTATTTT. Its protein is CASGPQSRKINTQYF.

Here the CDR3 DNA reads TGTGCCAGCAGGGAGGGATCCTTAAATGAAAAACTGTTTTTT. As protein: CASREGSLNEKLFF. The chain recombines TRBV2 with TRBJ1-4, with D uncertain. Germline CDR1 SNHLY, CDR2 FYNNEI. Trimming shortened V by 6 bases and J by 5 bases, and 13 bases separated the two germline ends. This CDR3 is 14 amino acids long.

The chain couples TRBV6-2 or TRBV6-3 to TRBJ2-3; 8 bases match TRBD1. The CDR3 is made up of 15 amino acids. The germline V gene encodes CDR1 MNHEY and CDR2 SVGEGT. With V trimmed by 5 bases and J by 0 bases, 4 bases remained unmatched. The CDR3 loop reads CASSGRTGSTDTQYF. Written as DNA, the CDR3 is TGTGCCAGCAGTGGACGGACAGGGAGCACAGATACGCAGTATTTT.

This sequence joins TRBV5-1 and TRBJ1-4, with TRBD1 matching over 9 bases. The ends lost 3 bases at V and 7 bases at J; junction bases unmatched: 7. CDR1 and CDR2 (germline): SGHRS, YFSETQ. The CDR3 length is 15 residues. DNA of the CDR3: TGCGCCAGCAGCTCAACAGGGGGCTCTGGTGAAAAACTGTTTTTT. This gives the protein CASSSTGGSGEKLFF. The whole variable domain, filled in from reference TRBV5-1 and TRBJ1-4, reads KAGVTQTPRYLIKTRGQQVTLSCSPISGHRSVSWYQQTPGQGLQFLFEYFSETQRNKGNFPGRFSGRQFSNSRSEMNVSTLELGDSALYLCASSSTGGSGEKLFFGSGTQLSVL.